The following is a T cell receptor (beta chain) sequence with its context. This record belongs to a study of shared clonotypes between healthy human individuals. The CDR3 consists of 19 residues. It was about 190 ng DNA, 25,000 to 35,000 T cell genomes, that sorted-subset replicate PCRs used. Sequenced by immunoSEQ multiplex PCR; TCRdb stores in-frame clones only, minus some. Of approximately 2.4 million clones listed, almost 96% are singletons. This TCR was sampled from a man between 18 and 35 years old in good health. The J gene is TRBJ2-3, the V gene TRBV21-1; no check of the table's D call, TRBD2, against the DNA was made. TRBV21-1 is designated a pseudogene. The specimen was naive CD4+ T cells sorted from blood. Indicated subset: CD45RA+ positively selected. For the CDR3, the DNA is TGTGCCAGCTTCCGGGAGGGCCTAGCGCCCAAAGGTGGCACAGATACGCAGTATTTT. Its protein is CASFREGLAPKGGTDTQYF.